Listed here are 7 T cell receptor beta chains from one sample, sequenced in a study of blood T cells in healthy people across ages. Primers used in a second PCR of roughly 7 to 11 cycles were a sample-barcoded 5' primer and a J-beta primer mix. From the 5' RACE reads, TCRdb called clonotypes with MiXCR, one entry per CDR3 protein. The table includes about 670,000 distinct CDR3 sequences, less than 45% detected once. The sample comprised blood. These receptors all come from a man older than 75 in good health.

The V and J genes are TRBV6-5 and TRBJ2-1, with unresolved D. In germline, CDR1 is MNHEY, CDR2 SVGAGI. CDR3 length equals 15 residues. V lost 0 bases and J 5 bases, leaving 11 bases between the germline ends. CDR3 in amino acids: CASSYSYRTNNEQFF. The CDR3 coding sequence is TGTGCCAGCAGTTACTCGTATAGGACCAACAATGAGCAGTTCTTC.

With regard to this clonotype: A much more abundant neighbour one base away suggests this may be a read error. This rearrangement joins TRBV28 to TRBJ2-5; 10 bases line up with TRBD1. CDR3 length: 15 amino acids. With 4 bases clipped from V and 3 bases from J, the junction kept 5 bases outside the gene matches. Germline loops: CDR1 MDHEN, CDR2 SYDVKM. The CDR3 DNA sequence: TGTGCCAGCAGTTCTGCCGGGACAGGGGAAGAGACCCAGTACTTC. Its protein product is CASSSAGTGEETQYF.

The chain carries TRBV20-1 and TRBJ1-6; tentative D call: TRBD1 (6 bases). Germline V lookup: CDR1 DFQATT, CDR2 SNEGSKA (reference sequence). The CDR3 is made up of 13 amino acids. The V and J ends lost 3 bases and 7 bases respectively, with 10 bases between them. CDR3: CSASTGWNSPLHF. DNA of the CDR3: TGCAGTGCTAGCACAGGGTGGAATTCACCCCTCCACTTT.

CDR3 residues: CASSWSSGYEQYF. Here the CDR3 DNA reads TGTGCCAGCAGTTGGAGTAGCGGCTATGAGCAGTACTTC. The chain has TRBV12-3 or TRBV12-4 and TRBJ2-7; weak D call: TRBD2 (6 bases). The CDR3 is 13 amino acids. V gave up 4 bases and J gave up 7 bases, with 14 bases separating them.

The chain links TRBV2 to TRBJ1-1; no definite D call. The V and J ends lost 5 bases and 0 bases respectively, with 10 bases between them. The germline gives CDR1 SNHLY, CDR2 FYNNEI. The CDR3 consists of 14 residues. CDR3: CASSRAKMNTEAFF. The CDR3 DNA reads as TGTGCCAGCAGTAGGGCAAAAATGAACACTGAAGCTTTCTTT.

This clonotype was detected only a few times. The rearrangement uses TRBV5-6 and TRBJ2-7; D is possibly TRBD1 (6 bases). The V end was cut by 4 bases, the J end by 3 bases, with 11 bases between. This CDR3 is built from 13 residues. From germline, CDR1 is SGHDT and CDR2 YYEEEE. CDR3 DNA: TGTGCCAGCAGCAAGGACAGAGGCTACGAGCAGTACTTC. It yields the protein CASSKDRGYEQYF.

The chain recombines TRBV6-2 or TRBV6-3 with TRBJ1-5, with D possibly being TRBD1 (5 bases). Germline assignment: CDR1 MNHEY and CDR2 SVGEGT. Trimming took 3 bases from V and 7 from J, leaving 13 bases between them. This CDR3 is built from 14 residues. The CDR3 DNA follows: TGTGCCAGCAGTTATGGGGCCTTAGGGCAGCCCCAGCATTTT. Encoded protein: CASSYGALGQPQHF.